The clone carrying this TCR beta chain was observed a single time. The sample is drawn from a study of blood T cell repertoires in COVID-19. Measured with immunoSEQ multiplex PCR; TCRdb has only the in-frame clones, and not every one. The table shows 150,000 to 200,000 clones, with roughly nine tenths occurring only once. Trimming shortened V by 7 bases and J by 7 bases, and 22 bases separated the two germline ends. The germline V gene has CDR1 MNHEY and CDR2 SVGAGI. The CDR3 contains 15 residues. The sample comprised peripheral blood. This receptor was taken from a young man who had recovered from COVID-19. The V and J genes are TRBV6-5 and TRBJ1-2, with no clear D. This chain's CDR3 is CASTMDPGISGGYTF. CDR3 nucleotide sequence: TGTGCCAGCACCATGGACCCTGGGATTAGCGGTGGCTACACCTTC.